A selection of T cell receptor beta chains follows, all from one sample in a study of T-cell reconstitution after alpha-beta-depleted transplantation in children. TCRdb re-called the PCR reads with MiXCR, one entry per CDR3 protein. The sample lists about 490,000 distinct CDR3 sequences; roughly a tenth were seen once. The material sequenced was PBMCs, taken before TCRalphabeta/CD19-depleted stem cell transplant. These receptors were taken from a child aged 2-9 years with inherited bone marrow failure, due to receive a stem cell transplant. Each CDR3 is given with its conserved first and last residue. The D gene is left open where the match is weak. For some rows the clone size is stated as once, few or many, or as a class when expanded; others skip it.

J gene: TRBJ2-2; D gene: TRBD1; CDR3 length: 15; V gene: TRBV7-9; clone size: many; CDR3 protein: CASSQDRVNTGELFF; CDR3 DNA: TGTGCCAGCAGCCAGGACAGGGTCAACACCGGGGAGCTGTTTTTT
J gene: TRBJ2-1; D gene: TRBD1; CDR3 length: 15; V gene: TRBV6-5; clone size: many; CDR3 protein: CASSSGQGIYNEQFF; CDR3 DNA: TGTGCCAGCAGTTCTGGACAGGGTATCTACAATGAGCAGTTCTTC
J gene: TRBJ2-2; D gene: -; CDR3 length: 16; V gene: TRBV4-3; clone size: many; CDR3 protein: CASSQALPRGPGELFF; CDR3 DNA: TGCGCCAGCAGCCAAGCGTTACCCCGCGGGCCCGGGGAGCTGTTTTTT
J gene: TRBJ2-7; D gene: -; CDR3 length: 16; V gene: TRBV7-2; clone size: few; CDR3 protein: CASSLRGDSSSYEQYF; CDR3 DNA: TGTGCCAGCAGCCTAAGGGGGGACTCGAGCTCCTACGAGCAGTACTTC
J gene: TRBJ2-7; D gene: -; CDR3 length: 13; V gene: TRBV12-3/TRBV12-4; clone size: many; CDR3 protein: CASTLGGYDEQYF; CDR3 DNA: TGTGCCAGCACCCTTGGGGGATACGACGAGCAGTACTTC
J gene: TRBJ2-7; D gene: -; CDR3 length: 12; V gene: TRBV5-1; clone size: many; CDR3 protein: CASSLGGVEQYF; CDR3 DNA: TGCGCCAGCAGCTTGGGGGGTGTCGAGCAGTACTTC
J gene: TRBJ2-7; D gene: TRBD1; CDR3 length: 15; V gene: TRBV6-5; clone size: few; CDR3 protein: CASSYEDRGPYEQYF; CDR3 DNA: TGTGCCAGCAGTTACGAGGACAGGGGACCCTACGAGCAGTACTTC
J gene: TRBJ2-3; D gene: -; CDR3 length: 14; V gene: TRBV5-1; clone size: many; CDR3 protein: CASSLADRTDTQYF; CDR3 DNA: TGCGCCAGCAGCTTGGCAGACAGAACAGATACGCAGTATTTT
J gene: TRBJ1-3; D gene: -; CDR3 length: 15; V gene: TRBV20-1; clone size: few; CDR3 protein: CSARGAPGEGNTIYF; CDR3 DNA: TGCAGTGCTAGAGGCGCACCAGGGGAAGGAAACACCATATATTTT
J gene: TRBJ2-7; D gene: TRBD1; CDR3 length: 14; V gene: TRBV7-9; clone size: many; CDR3 protein: CASSPPDRAHEQYF; CDR3 DNA: TGTGCCAGCAGCCCCCCCGACAGGGCCCACGAGCAGTACTTC
J gene: TRBJ2-2; D gene: TRBD2; CDR3 length: 15; V gene: TRBV28; clone size: many; CDR3 protein: CASGTSGRNTGELFF; CDR3 DNA: TGTGCCAGCGGGACTAGCGGGCGGAACACCGGGGAGCTGTTTTTT
J gene: TRBJ2-7; D gene: TRBD2; CDR3 length: 20; V gene: TRBV14; clone size: few; CDR3 protein: CASSRNPGSRRTSGNYEQYF; CDR3 DNA: TGTGCCAGCAGCCGAAACCCCGGGAGCCGCAGGACTAGCGGAAATTACGAGCAGTACTTC
J gene: TRBJ1-6; D gene: TRBD1; CDR3 length: 16; V gene: TRBV10-3; clone size: many; CDR3 protein: CAISATGGRDNSPLHF; CDR3 DNA: TGTGCCATCAGTGCGACAGGGGGACGGGATAATTCACCCCTCCACTTT
J gene: TRBJ2-7; D gene: TRBD1; CDR3 length: 13; V gene: TRBV20-1; clone size: many; CDR3 protein: CSAERQGAYEQYF; CDR3 DNA: TGCAGTGCGGAGAGACAGGGCGCCTACGAGCAGTACTTC
J gene: TRBJ2-1; D gene: TRBD2; CDR3 length: 16; V gene: TRBV4-1; clone size: -; CDR3 protein: CASSQEGLAGYNEQFF; CDR3 DNA: TGCGCCAGCAGCCAGGAGGGACTAGCGGGCTACAATGAGCAGTTCTTC
J gene: TRBJ2-2; D gene: TRBD2; CDR3 length: 15; V gene: TRBV19; clone size: many; CDR3 protein: CASSIPSGSTGELFF; CDR3 DNA: TGTGCCAGTAGTATACCCAGCGGGAGCACCGGGGAGCTGTTTTTT
J gene: TRBJ1-1; D gene: -; CDR3 length: 13; V gene: TRBV10-3; clone size: many; CDR3 protein: CAITGVMDTEAFF; CDR3 DNA: TGTGCCATCACGGGGGTGATGGACACTGAAGCTTTCTTT
J gene: TRBJ2-1; D gene: TRBD2; CDR3 length: 12; V gene: TRBV7-9; clone size: many; CDR3 protein: CASSLSGGEQFF; CDR3 DNA: TGTGCCAGCAGCCTTAGCGGGGGTGAGCAGTTCTTC
J gene: TRBJ2-3; D gene: TRBD2; CDR3 length: 17; V gene: TRBV4-3; clone size: many; CDR3 protein: CASSQVASGSEASTQYF; CDR3 DNA: TGCGCCAGCAGCCAAGTGGCTAGCGGGAGTGAGGCTAGTACGCAGTATTTT
J gene: TRBJ2-5; D gene: -; CDR3 length: 13; V gene: TRBV2; clone size: many; CDR3 protein: CASWTGRQETQYF; CDR3 DNA: TGTGCCAGCTGGACGGGGAGGCAAGAGACCCAGTACTTC
J gene: TRBJ2-3; D gene: -; CDR3 length: 14; V gene: TRBV20-1; clone size: -; CDR3 protein: CSASVGPSTDTQYF; CDR3 DNA: TGCAGTGCTAGCGTCGGGCCAAGCACAGATACGCAGTATTTT
J gene: TRBJ2-3; D gene: TRBD2; CDR3 length: 13; V gene: TRBV7-9; clone size: many; CDR3 protein: CASTDSGADTQYF; CDR3 DNA: TGTGCCAGCACCGACAGCGGGGCAGATACGCAGTATTTT
J gene: TRBJ2-3; D gene: -; CDR3 length: 13; V gene: TRBV18; clone size: few; CDR3 protein: CASAWRHTDTQYF; CDR3 DNA: TGTGCCAGCGCATGGCGGCACACAGATACGCAGTATTTT
J gene: TRBJ2-3; D gene: -; CDR3 length: 13; V gene: TRBV12-3/TRBV12-4; clone size: many; CDR3 protein: CASRLASTDTQYF; CDR3 DNA: TGTGCCAGCAGACTAGCTAGCACAGATACGCAGTATTTT
J gene: TRBJ2-4; D gene: TRBD2; CDR3 length: 17; V gene: TRBV16; clone size: once; CDR3 protein: CASSQSKAGGSKNIQYF; CDR3 DNA: TGTGCCAGCAGCCAATCGAAAGCGGGAGGGTCCAAAAACATTCAGTACTTC
J gene: TRBJ2-7; D gene: TRBD1; CDR3 length: 16; V gene: TRBV18; clone size: -; CDR3 protein: CASSPPQQGRSYEQYF; CDR3 DNA: TGTGCCAGCTCACCACCCCAACAGGGGCGCTCCTACGAGCAGTACTTC
J gene: TRBJ2-2; D gene: TRBD2; CDR3 length: 21; V gene: TRBV6-2/TRBV6-3; clone size: many; CDR3 protein: CASSYPWTSGIHWGFTGELFF; CDR3 DNA: TGTGCCAGCAGTTACCCTTGGACTAGCGGGATCCACTGGGGCTTCACCGGGGAGCTGTTTTTT
J gene: TRBJ2-5; D gene: -; CDR3 length: 14; V gene: TRBV7-8; clone size: few; CDR3 protein: CASSSSFGGETQYF; CDR3 DNA: TGTGCCAGCAGCTCGAGTTTCGGTGGAGAGACCCAGTACTTC
J gene: TRBJ2-7; D gene: TRBD2; CDR3 length: 17; V gene: TRBV7-8; clone size: many; CDR3 protein: CASSLEVRESFSYEQYF; CDR3 DNA: TGTGCCAGCAGCTTAGAGGTGCGGGAGAGCTTCTCCTACGAGCAGTACTTC
J gene: TRBJ2-7; D gene: -; CDR3 length: 15; V gene: TRBV27; clone size: few; CDR3 protein: CASSPTGSGSYEQYF; CDR3 DNA: TGTGCCAGCAGCCCTACAGGGTCAGGGTCCTACGAGCAGTACTTC
J gene: TRBJ1-2; D gene: -; CDR3 length: 15; V gene: TRBV18; clone size: many; CDR3 protein: CASSPSPGQFYGYTF; CDR3 DNA: TGTGCCAGCTCACCATCTCCCGGGCAGTTCTATGGCTACACCTTC
J gene: TRBJ2-7; D gene: TRBD2; CDR3 length: 14; V gene: TRBV2; clone size: -; CDR3 protein: CASSATGGAYEQYF; CDR3 DNA: TGTGCCAGCAGTGCCACGGGAGGGGCCTACGAGCAGTACTTC
J gene: TRBJ2-2; D gene: -; CDR3 length: 17; V gene: TRBV5-5; clone size: few; CDR3 protein: CASTPEGGDYNTGELFF; CDR3 DNA: TGTGCCAGCACCCCTGAGGGGGGAGATTACAACACCGGGGAGCTGTTTTTT
J gene: TRBJ2-5; D gene: -; CDR3 length: 14; V gene: TRBV21-1; clone size: -; CDR3 protein: CANMGAPARETQYF; CDR3 DNA: TGTGCCAACATGGGGGCCCCAGCGCGAGAGACCCAGTACTTC
J gene: TRBJ2-3; D gene: TRBD2; CDR3 length: 15; V gene: TRBV27; clone size: few; CDR3 protein: CASSQTGGSADTQYF; CDR3 DNA: TGTGCCAGCAGCCAAACGGGAGGGTCGGCAGATACGCAGTATTTT
J gene: TRBJ2-7; D gene: TRBD2; CDR3 length: 16; V gene: TRBV27; clone size: few; CDR3 protein: CASSLFAGTSYYEQYF; CDR3 DNA: TGTGCCAGCAGTTTATTCGCCGGGACTAGTTACTACGAGCAGTACTTC
J gene: TRBJ2-1; D gene: TRBD2; CDR3 length: 14; V gene: TRBV29-1; clone size: many; CDR3 protein: CSVPTGGYFNEQFF; CDR3 DNA: TGCAGCGTTCCGACGGGAGGCTACTTCAATGAGCAGTTCTTC
J gene: TRBJ2-3; D gene: TRBD2; CDR3 length: 14; V gene: TRBV29-1; clone size: -; CDR3 protein: CSTGTSGSADTQYF; CDR3 DNA: TGCAGCACCGGGACTAGCGGGAGCGCAGATACGCAGTATTTT
J gene: TRBJ1-1; D gene: -; CDR3 length: 12; V gene: TRBV6-5; clone size: -; CDR3 protein: CASMGYDTEAFF; CDR3 DNA: TGTGCCAGCATGGGGTATGACACTGAAGCTTTCTTT
J gene: TRBJ1-2; D gene: -; CDR3 length: 13; V gene: TRBV14; clone size: many; CDR3 protein: CASSQEPGDGYTF; CDR3 DNA: TGTGCCAGCAGCCAAGAGCCAGGCGATGGCTACACCTTC
J gene: TRBJ2-3; D gene: -; CDR3 length: 13; V gene: TRBV27; clone size: many; CDR3 protein: CASSFNFADTQYF; CDR3 DNA: TGTGCCAGCAGTTTTAACTTCGCGGATACGCAGTATTTT
J gene: TRBJ2-1; D gene: -; CDR3 length: 15; V gene: TRBV4-2; clone size: many; CDR3 protein: CASSQDRRRYNEQFF; CDR3 DNA: TGTGCCAGCAGCCAAGACAGGCGGCGCTACAATGAGCAGTTCTTC
J gene: TRBJ2-1; D gene: TRBD2; CDR3 length: 17; V gene: TRBV7-2; clone size: many; CDR3 protein: CASSLPRTSGSINEQFF; CDR3 DNA: TGTGCCAGCAGCTTACCCCGTACTAGCGGGAGTATCAATGAGCAGTTCTTC
J gene: TRBJ1-1; D gene: -; CDR3 length: 14; V gene: TRBV19; clone size: -; CDR3 protein: CASSLRGGGTEAFF; CDR3 DNA: TGTGCCAGTAGTCTCAGGGGTGGCGGCACTGAAGCTTTCTTT
J gene: TRBJ2-1; D gene: -; CDR3 length: 15; V gene: TRBV20-1; clone size: -; CDR3 protein: CSATIRGRDPNEQFF; CDR3 DNA: TGCAGTGCGACCATTCGGGGGCGGGACCCCAATGAGCAGTTCTTC
J gene: TRBJ2-2; D gene: -; CDR3 length: 12; V gene: TRBV6-5; clone size: many; CDR3 protein: CASSYSGGELFF; CDR3 DNA: TGTGCCAGCAGTTACTCGGGCGGGGAGCTGTTTTTT
J gene: TRBJ2-3; D gene: -; CDR3 length: 15; V gene: TRBV5-1; clone size: many; CDR3 protein: CASSLEGWSTDTQYF; CDR3 DNA: TGCGCCAGCAGCTTGGAGGGGTGGAGCACAGATACGCAGTATTTT
J gene: TRBJ2-7; D gene: TRBD2; CDR3 length: 13; V gene: TRBV12-3/TRBV12-4; clone size: many; CDR3 protein: CASRLAGALEQYF; CDR3 DNA: TGTGCCAGCAGATTAGCGGGAGCTCTCGAGCAGTACTTC
J gene: TRBJ2-2; D gene: TRBD1; CDR3 length: 15; V gene: TRBV4-3; clone size: many; CDR3 protein: CASSQEQGFTGELFF; CDR3 DNA: TGCGCCAGCAGCCAAGAACAGGGGTTCACCGGGGAGCTGTTTTTT
J gene: TRBJ2-1; D gene: -; CDR3 length: 18; V gene: TRBV4-3; clone size: many; CDR3 protein: CASSQDFWGSGTRNEQFF; CDR3 DNA: TGCGCCAGCAGCCAAGATTTTTGGGGCTCAGGAACGAGGAATGAGCAGTTCTTC
J gene: TRBJ2-7; D gene: -; CDR3 length: 12; V gene: TRBV20-1; clone size: -; CDR3 protein: CSGGLADYEQYF; CDR3 DNA: TGCAGTGGGGGGCTAGCGGACTACGAGCAGTACTTC
J gene: TRBJ2-5; D gene: -; CDR3 length: 11; V gene: TRBV20-1; clone size: many; CDR3 protein: CSASGSETQYF; CDR3 DNA: TGCAGTGCTAGCGGGAGCGAGACCCAGTACTTC
J gene: TRBJ2-1; D gene: -; CDR3 length: 15; V gene: TRBV5-1; clone size: few; CDR3 protein: CASSQNRAVYNEQFF; CDR3 DNA: TGCGCCAGCAGCCAAAACCGGGCCGTTTACAATGAGCAGTTCTTC